The rows below give T cell receptor beta chains drawn from one sample of a study of cytomegalovirus exposure and HLA in healthy donors. Measured with immunoSEQ multiplex PCR; TCRdb has only the in-frame clones, and not every one. The table records some 150,000 clones, 80% of them present only once. Sequencing was carried out using PBMCs. These receptors were obtained from a woman aged 30 to 39 in good health and CMV-seronegative. The CDR3 runs from the conserved cysteine through the conserved F or W. The D gene is left open where the match is weak. Where a row states a size, it is once, few, many or the class of an expanded clone; other rows omit it.

TGTGCCAGCAGTTACACGCACCCGCGCCAAGAGACCCAGTACTTC CASSYTHPRQETQYF TRBV6-5 - TRBJ2-5 -
TGTGCCAGCAGTTTATGGGGACAGAGTATAGGTGAGCAGTTCTTC CASSLWGQSIGEQFF TRBV27 - TRBJ2-1 TRBD1
TGCAGCGTTGCCGGGGGGCGCGGCTATGGCTACACCTTC CSVAGGRGYGYTF TRBV29-1 - TRBJ1-2 -
TGTGCCAGCAGCTTTAAGCTCGGGGGGTGGTACGAGCAGTACTTC CASSFKLGGWYEQYF TRBV5-6 many TRBJ2-7 TRBD2
TGCTCCTATGGCCAAGGGACTCCCTACGAGCAGTACTTC CSYGQGTPYEQYF TRBV29-1 - TRBJ2-7 -
TGCGCCAGCAGCAATACACTGGGCCCCTACGAGCAGTACTTC CASSNTLGPYEQYF TRBV4-3 - TRBJ2-7 -
TGTGCCAGCAGCCAAGAGTGGGAGGGGCAAGAGACCCAGTACTTC CASSQEWEGQETQYF TRBV14 - TRBJ2-5 TRBD2
TGCGCCAGCAGCCAAGGCAGGGGAGCTTTCTTT CASSQGRGAFF TRBV4-1 - TRBJ1-1 -
TGTGCCAGCAGCGAGGACAGCATGAACACTGAAGCTTTCTTT CASSEDSMNTEAFF TRBV9 once TRBJ1-1 -
TGTGCCAGCAGTTTCCGTGGTAGGGGTGTAGGTGGCTACACCTTC CASSFRGRGVGGYTF TRBV28 - TRBJ1-2 -
TGTGCCAGCAGCTTACATAGCGGGAGGGCCACCAATGAGCAGTTCTTC CASSLHSGRATNEQFF TRBV9 - TRBJ2-1 TRBD2
TGCGCCAGCAGCCAAGGGACTAGAGTCGGGGAGCTGTTTTTT CASSQGTRVGELFF TRBV4-3 few TRBJ2-2 TRBD2
TGTGCCAGCAGCCTCCGCCGGGAAGGGGGCACTGAAGCTTTCTTT CASSLRREGGTEAFF TRBV7-8 - TRBJ1-1 -
TGTGCCAGCAGTCGGGAGGGCTACGAGCAGTACTTC CASSREGYEQYF TRBV2 - TRBJ2-7 TRBD2
TGCGCCAGCAGCCAAGGGACAGGGGAATATGGCTACACCTTC CASSQGTGEYGYTF TRBV4-3 few TRBJ1-2 TRBD1
TGCGCCAGCAGCCAAGAGGGGGCGGGCGAGCAGTACTTC CASSQEGAGEQYF TRBV4-3 - TRBJ2-7 -
TGTGCCTGGGCAACAGGACCCTCTGGAAACACCATATATTTT CAWATGPSGNTIYF TRBV30 - TRBJ1-3 -
TGTGCCAGCTCACTGGGGACAGCGGGGGACACTGAAGCTTTCTTT CASSLGTAGDTEAFF TRBV18 - TRBJ1-1 TRBD1
TGTGCCAGCAGTGAAGCAACCGACAGGGGGCTTGAATACACTGAAGCTTTCTTT CASSEATDRGLEYTEAFF TRBV2 - TRBJ1-1 TRBD1
TGCGCCAGCAGCTTGGGCCCAGGGTTTTACGAGCAGTACTTC CASSLGPGFYEQYF TRBV5-1 few TRBJ2-7 -
TGCAGCGCCTTTCGAGGACTTGGGATCACTGAAGCTTTCTTT CSAFRGLGITEAFF TRBV29-1 - TRBJ1-1 -
TGTGCCAGCAGCCACCCATGGGGGACTACGTCAGATGAGCAGTTCTTC CASSHPWGTTSDEQFF TRBV4-2 - TRBJ2-1 TRBD2
TGTGCCAGCAGTTACTCGACAGAAAGGGGTGAGCAGTACTTC CASSYSTERGEQYF TRBV6-5 - TRBJ2-7 -
TGTGCCAGCTCTGGGTGGCAGGGGGGCGAGCAGTACTTC CASSGWQGGEQYF TRBV5-4 - TRBJ2-7 -
TGTTCCAGCAGCCAGCTGCCAGGGTTTGGGGACTATGGCTACACCTTC CSSSQLPGFGDYGYTF TRBV7-9 - TRBJ1-2 -
TGTGCCTGGACGGAGGGATCCTACGAGCAGTACTTC CAWTEGSYEQYF TRBV30 - TRBJ2-7 -
TGTGCCAGCAGCTACCCCCGGGGGGTCGAGACCCAGTACTTC CASSYPRGVETQYF TRBV7-9 - TRBJ2-5 TRBD2
TGTGCCAGCAGCCAAGTTAACCCAACCCAGGGGCCAACCTTC CASSQVNPTQGPTF TRBV4-2 - TRBJ1-2 -
TGTGCCAGCAGCCTTTTGACTAGCGGGGGTTACAATGAGCAGTTCTTC CASSLLTSGGYNEQFF TRBV5-6 - TRBJ2-1 TRBD2
TGTGCCAGCAGCACTAAAAGGACGGGAGGCTGGGGCTACACCTTC CASSTKRTGGWGYTF TRBV9 - TRBJ1-2 -
TGTGCCAGCAGTGTGCAGGGGAGCGCGTACGAGCAGTACTTC CASSVQGSAYEQYF TRBV2 - TRBJ2-7 -
TGTGCCAGCAGTTTCGCAGGGGCCAATCAGCCCCAGCATTTT CASSFAGANQPQHF TRBV27 - TRBJ1-5 -
TGTGCCAGCGGTGGAGATGAGCAGTTCTTC CASGGDEQFF TRBV9 once TRBJ2-1 -
TGTGCCAGCAGCTTAGATTGGCAGGGGCGTTTTGGCTACACCTTC CASSLDWQGRFGYTF TRBV7-2 - TRBJ1-2 -
TGTGCCAGCAGCCACAGGGGTAGCAATGAGCAGTTCTTC CASSHRGSNEQFF TRBV14 - TRBJ2-1 -
TGTGCCAGCTCACCATGGGCAGACAGGCAGAACACTGAAGCTTTCTTT CASSPWADRQNTEAFF TRBV18 - TRBJ1-1 -
TGTGCCACCAGCAGAGATAGGACTAGCCGGGAGACCCAGTACTTC CATSRDRTSRETQYF TRBV15 - TRBJ2-5 TRBD2
TGTGCCAGTAGGGGGACTAGCGGCCTCCCGGGGACCCAGTACTTC CASRGTSGLPGTQYF TRBV19 - TRBJ2-5 TRBD2
TGTGCCAGCAGTGTTCGAAACAGGGCTGGAAACACCATATATTTT CASSVRNRAGNTIYF TRBV2 - TRBJ1-3 -
TGTGCCAGCAGTTTATACCGGCTAGCGGGAGTGAGCCCAGATACGCAGTATTTT CASSLYRLAGVSPDTQYF TRBV27 - TRBJ2-3 TRBD2
TGTGCCATCAGTGAGACAGGGACCAATCAGCCCCAGCATTTT CAISETGTNQPQHF TRBV10-3 - TRBJ1-5 -
TGTGCCAGCAGCTTAGCGGGGTCGGTTTGGGGCAGGGGATACGAGCAGTACTTC CASSLAGSVWGRGYEQYF TRBV7-9 - TRBJ2-7 -
TGCGCCAGCGAAACTATAGTGGAGGGCACCGGGGAGCTGTTTTTT CASETIVEGTGELFF TRBV5-1 - TRBJ2-2 -
TGTGCCAGCAGCTTGGCCGCCGCCCAGCGGGAGACCCAGTACTTC CASSLAAAQRETQYF TRBV5-6 - TRBJ2-5 -
TGCGCCAGCAGTGAACTAGCGGGAGGCCGGCTGTATTTT CASSELAGGRLYF TRBV10-1 - TRBJ2-3 TRBD2
TGTGCCAGCAGTTTATGGGGGACAGGATACAATGAGCAGTTCTTC CASSLWGTGYNEQFF TRBV27 - TRBJ2-1 TRBD1
TGTGCCAGCTCACCGTTTTCTAGCGGGAACTACAATGAGCAGTTCTTC CASSPFSSGNYNEQFF TRBV18 - TRBJ2-1 TRBD2
TGTGCCAGCTCCGGGCGGGGGTCTCCCGAGCAGTACTTC CASSGRGSPEQYF TRBV18 - TRBJ2-7 TRBD2
TGTGCCACCAGCGTCGAGAGCTCCTACAATGAGCAGTTCTTC CATSVESSYNEQFF TRBV15 - TRBJ2-1 -
TGCAGCGTGGGGGGCGGGACAGGCCCCCGCACAGATACGCAGTATTTT CSVGGGTGPRTDTQYF TRBV29-1 - TRBJ2-3 TRBD1
TGCGCCAGCAGCCACGGACAGGCCTCCTACAATGAGCAGTTCTTC CASSHGQASYNEQFF TRBV4-3 - TRBJ2-1 TRBD1
TGTGCCAGCTGTCCGGGACTAGCGGGTTACTACGAGCAGTACTTC CASCPGLAGYYEQYF TRBV25-1 - TRBJ2-7 TRBD2
TGTGCCAGCAGGAGCGGGACAGGGAACACCGGGGAGCTGTTTTTT CASRSGTGNTGELFF TRBV7-3 - TRBJ2-2 -
TGTGCCAGCAGCCCGGGACTCCCGAGCTCCTACAATGAGCAGTTCTTC CASSPGLPSSYNEQFF TRBV5-4 - TRBJ2-1 -